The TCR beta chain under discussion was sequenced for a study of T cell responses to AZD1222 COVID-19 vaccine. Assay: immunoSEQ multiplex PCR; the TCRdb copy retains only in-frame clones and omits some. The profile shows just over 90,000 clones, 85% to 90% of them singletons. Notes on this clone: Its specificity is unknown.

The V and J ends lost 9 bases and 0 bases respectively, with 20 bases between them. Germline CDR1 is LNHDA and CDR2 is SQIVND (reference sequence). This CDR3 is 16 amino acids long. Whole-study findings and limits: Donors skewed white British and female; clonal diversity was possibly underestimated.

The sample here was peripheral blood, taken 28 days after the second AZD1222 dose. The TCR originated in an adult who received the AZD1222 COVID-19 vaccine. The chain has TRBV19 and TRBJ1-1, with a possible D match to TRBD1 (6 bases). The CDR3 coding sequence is TGTGCCAGCGCTGCCGGGACATCATCCATGAACACTGAAGCTTTCTTT. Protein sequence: CASAAGTSSMNTEAFF.